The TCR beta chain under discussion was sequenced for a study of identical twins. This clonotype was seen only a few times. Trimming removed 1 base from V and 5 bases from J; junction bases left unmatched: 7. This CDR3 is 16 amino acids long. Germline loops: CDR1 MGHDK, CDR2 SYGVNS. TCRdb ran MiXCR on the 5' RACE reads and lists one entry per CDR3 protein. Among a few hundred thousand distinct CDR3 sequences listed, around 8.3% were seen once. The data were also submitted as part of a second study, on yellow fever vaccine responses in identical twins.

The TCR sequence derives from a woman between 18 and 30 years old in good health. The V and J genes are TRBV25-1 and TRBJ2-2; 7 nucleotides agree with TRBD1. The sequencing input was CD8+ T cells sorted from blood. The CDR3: CASSEFGVRGTGELFF. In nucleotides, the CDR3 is TGTGCCAGCAGTGAATTCGGCGTCAGGGGGACCGGGGAGCTGTTTTTT.